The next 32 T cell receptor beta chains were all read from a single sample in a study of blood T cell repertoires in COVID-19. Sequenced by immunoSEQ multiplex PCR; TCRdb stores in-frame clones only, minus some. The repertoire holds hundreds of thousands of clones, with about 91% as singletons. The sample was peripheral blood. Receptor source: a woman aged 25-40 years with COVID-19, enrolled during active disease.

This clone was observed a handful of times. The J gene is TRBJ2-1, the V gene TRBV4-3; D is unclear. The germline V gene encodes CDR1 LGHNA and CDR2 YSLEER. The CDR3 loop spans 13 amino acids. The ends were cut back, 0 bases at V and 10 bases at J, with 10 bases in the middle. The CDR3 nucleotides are TGCGCCAGCAGCCAAGATTGGGCTAAGGAGCAGTTCTTC. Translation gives CASSQDWAKEQFF.

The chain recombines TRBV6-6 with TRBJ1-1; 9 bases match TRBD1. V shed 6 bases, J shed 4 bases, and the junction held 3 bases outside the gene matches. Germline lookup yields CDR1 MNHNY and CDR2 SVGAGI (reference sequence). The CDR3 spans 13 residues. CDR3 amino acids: CASSQGQGTEAFF. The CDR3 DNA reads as TGTGCCAGCAGCCAGGGACAGGGCACTGAAGCTTTCTTT.

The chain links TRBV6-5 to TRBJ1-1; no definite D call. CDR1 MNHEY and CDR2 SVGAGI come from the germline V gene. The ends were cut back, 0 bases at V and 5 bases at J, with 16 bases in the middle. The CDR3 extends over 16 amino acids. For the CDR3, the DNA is TGTGCCAGCAGTTACTCCACCCCCTACCCCCGGACTGAAGCTTTCTTT. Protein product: CASSYSTPYPRTEAFF.

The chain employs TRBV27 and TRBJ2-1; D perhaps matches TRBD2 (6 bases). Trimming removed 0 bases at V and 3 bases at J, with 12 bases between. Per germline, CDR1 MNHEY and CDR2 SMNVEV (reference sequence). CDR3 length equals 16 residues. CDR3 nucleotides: TGTGCCAGCAGTTTATCGTTGGGACTCCACTACAATGAGCAGTTCTTC. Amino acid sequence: CASSLSLGLHYNEQFF.

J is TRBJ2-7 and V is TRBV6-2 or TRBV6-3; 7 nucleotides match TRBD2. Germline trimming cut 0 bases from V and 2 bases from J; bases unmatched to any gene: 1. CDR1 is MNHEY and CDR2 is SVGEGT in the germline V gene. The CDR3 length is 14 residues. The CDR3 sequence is CASSYSSGAYEQYF. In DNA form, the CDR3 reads TGTGCCAGCAGTTACTCGAGCGGGGCCTACGAGCAGTACTTC.

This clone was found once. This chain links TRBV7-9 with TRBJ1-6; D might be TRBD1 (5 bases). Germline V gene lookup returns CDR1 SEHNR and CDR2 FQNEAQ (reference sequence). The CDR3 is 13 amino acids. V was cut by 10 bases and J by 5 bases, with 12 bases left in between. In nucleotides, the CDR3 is TGTGCCAACCCGACAGCCAATAATTCACCCCTCCACTTT. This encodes CANPTANNSPLHF.

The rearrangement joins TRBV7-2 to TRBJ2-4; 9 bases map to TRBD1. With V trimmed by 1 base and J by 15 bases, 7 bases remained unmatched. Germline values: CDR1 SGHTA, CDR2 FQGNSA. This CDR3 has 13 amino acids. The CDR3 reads CASSLGPGQGLYF. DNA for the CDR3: TGTGCCAGCAGCTTAGGACCGGGACAGGGTTTGTACTTC.

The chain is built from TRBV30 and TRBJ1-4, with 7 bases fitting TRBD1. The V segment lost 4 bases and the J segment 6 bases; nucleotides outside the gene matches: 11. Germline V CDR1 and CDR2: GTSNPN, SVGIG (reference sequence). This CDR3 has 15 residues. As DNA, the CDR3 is TGTGCCTGGACCCACCGGGCAGGGGGTCATGAAAAACTGTTTTTT. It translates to CAWTHRAGGHEKLFF.

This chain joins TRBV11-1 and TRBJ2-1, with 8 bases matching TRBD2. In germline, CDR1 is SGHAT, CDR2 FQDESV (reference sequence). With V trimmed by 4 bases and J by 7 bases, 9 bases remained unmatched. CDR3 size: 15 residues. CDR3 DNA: TGTGCCAGCAGCTCCACTCGGGGGGGGGAGAATGAGCAGTTCTTC. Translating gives CASSSTRGGENEQFF. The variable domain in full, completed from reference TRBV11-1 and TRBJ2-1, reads EAEVAQSPRYKITEKSQAVAFWCDPISGHATLYWYRQILGQGPELLVQFQDESVVDDSQLPKDRFSAERLKGVDSTLKIQPAELGDSAMYLCASSSTRGGENEQFFGPGTRLTVL.

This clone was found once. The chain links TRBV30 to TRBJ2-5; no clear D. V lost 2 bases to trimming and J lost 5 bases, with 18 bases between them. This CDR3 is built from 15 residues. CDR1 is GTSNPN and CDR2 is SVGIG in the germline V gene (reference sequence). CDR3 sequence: CAWSTLSAARETQYF. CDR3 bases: TGTGCCTGGAGTACCCTCAGCGCAGCCCGGGAGACCCAGTACTTC.

DNA for the CDR3: TGTGCCAGCAGACCTGTAGTGACAGGGAACTATGGCTACACCTTC. Translating it yields CASRPVVTGNYGYTF. The rearrangement links TRBV2 to TRBJ1-2, with 7 bases fitting TRBD1. CDR3 length: 15 amino acids. CDR1 is SNHLY and CDR2 is FYNNEI in the germline V gene. The V and J ends lost 6 bases and 2 bases, in that order; junction bases with no gene match: 9.

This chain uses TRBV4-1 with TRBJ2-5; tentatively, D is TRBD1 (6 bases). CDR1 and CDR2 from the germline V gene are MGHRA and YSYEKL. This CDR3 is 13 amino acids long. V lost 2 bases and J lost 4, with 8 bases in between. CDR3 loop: CASSQTGRETQYF. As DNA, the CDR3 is TGCGCCAGCAGCCAAACAGGGCGAGAGACCCAGTACTTC.

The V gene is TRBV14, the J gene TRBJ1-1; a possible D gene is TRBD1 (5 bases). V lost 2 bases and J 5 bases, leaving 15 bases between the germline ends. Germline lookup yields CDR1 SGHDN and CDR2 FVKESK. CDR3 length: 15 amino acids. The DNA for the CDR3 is TGTGCCAGCAGCCAATTGCGGGACCTGGGGACTGAAGCTTTCTTT. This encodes CASSQLRDLGTEAFF. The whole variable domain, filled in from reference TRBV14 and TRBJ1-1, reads EAGVTQFPSHSVIEKGQTVTLRCDPISGHDNLYWYRRVMGKEIKFLLHFVKESKQDESGMPNNRFLAERTGGTYSTLKVQPAELEDSGVYFCASSQLRDLGTEAFFGQGTRLTVV.

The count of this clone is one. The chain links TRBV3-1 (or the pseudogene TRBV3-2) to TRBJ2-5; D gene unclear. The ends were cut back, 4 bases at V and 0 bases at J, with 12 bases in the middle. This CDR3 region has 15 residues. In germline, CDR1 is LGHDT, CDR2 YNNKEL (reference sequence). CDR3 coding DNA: TGTGCCAGCAGCCCGCGCACCACGTACCAAGAGACCCAGTACTTC. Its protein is CASSPRTTYQETQYF.

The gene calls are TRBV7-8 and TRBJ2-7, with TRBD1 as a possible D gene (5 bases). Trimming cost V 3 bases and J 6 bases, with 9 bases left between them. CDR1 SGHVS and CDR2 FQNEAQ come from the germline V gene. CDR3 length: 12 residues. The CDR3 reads CASSFGRGEQYF. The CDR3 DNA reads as TGTGCCAGCAGCTTTGGAAGGGGCGAGCAGTACTTC.

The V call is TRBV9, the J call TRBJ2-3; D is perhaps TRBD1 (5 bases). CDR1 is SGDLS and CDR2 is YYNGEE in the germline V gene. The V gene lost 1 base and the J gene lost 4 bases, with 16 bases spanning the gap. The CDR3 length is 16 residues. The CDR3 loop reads CASSVPPQGYADTQYF. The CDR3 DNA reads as TGTGCCAGCAGCGTACCGCCTCAGGGATACGCAGATACGCAGTATTTT. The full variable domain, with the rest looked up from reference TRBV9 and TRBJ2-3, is DSGVTQTPKHLITATGQRVTLRCSPRSGDLSVYWYQQSLDQGLQFLIQYYNGEERAKGNILERFSAQQFPDLHSELNLSSLELGDSALYFCASSVPPQGYADTQYFGPGTRLTVL.

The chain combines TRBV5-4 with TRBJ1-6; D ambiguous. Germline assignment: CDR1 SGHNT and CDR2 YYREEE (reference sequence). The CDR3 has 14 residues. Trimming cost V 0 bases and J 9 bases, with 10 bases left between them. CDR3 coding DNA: TGTGCCAGCAGCTTGGCGGGGTATGGTTCACCCCTCCACTTT. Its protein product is CASSLAGYGSPLHF. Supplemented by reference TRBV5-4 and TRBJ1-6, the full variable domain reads ETGVTQSPTHLIKTRGQQVTLRCSSQSGHNTVSWYQQALGQGPQFIFQYYREEENGRGNFPPRFSGLQFPNYSSELNVNALELDDSALYLCASSLAGYGSPLHFGNGTRLTVT.

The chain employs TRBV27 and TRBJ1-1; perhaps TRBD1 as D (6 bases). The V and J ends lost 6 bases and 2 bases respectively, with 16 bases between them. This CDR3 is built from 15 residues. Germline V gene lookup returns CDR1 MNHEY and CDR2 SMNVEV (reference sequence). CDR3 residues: CASSPFLDRNTEAFF. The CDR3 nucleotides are TGTGCCAGCAGCCCTTTCCTGGACAGAAACACTGAAGCTTTCTTT.

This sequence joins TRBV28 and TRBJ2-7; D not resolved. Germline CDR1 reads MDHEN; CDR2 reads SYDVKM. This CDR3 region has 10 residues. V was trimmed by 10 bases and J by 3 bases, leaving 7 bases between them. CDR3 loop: CATQNYEQYF. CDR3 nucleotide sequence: TGTGCCACCCAGAACTACGAGCAGTACTTC.

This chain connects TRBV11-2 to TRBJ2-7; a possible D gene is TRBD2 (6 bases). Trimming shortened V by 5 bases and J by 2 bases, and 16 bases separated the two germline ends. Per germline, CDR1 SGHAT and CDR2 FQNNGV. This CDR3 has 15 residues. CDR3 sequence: CASSPSGGFAYEQYF. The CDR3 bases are TGTGCCAGCAGCCCCTCCGGGGGTTTTGCCTACGAGCAGTACTTC.

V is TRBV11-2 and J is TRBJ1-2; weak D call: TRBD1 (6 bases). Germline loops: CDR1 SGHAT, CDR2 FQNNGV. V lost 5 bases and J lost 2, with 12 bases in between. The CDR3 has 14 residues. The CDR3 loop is CASSPNTGNYGYTF. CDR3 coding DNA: TGTGCCAGCAGCCCAAACACAGGGAACTATGGCTACACCTTC.

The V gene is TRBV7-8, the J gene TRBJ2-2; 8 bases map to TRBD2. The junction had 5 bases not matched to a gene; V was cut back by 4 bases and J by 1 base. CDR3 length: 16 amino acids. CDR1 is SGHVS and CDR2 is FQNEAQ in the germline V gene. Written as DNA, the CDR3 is TGTGCCAGCAGCTCGCTGGCGGGGGGGAACACCGGGGAGCTGTTTTTT. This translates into CASSSLAGGNTGELFF.

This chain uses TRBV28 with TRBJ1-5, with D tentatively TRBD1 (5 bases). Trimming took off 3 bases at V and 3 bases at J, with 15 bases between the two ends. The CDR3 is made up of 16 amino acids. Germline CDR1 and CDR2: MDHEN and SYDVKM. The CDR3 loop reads CASSFGPGRDNQPQHF. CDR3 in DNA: TGTGCCAGCAGTTTTGGCCCCGGCAGGGACAATCAGCCCCAGCATTTT.

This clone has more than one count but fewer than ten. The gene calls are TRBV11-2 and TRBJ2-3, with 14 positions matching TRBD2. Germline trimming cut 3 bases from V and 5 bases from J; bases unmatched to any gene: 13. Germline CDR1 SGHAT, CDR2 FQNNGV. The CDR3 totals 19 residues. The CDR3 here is CASSFQTPTSGGAGDTQYF. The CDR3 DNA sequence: TGTGCCAGCAGCTTTCAAACCCCGACTAGCGGGGGGGCCGGAGATACGCAGTATTTT.

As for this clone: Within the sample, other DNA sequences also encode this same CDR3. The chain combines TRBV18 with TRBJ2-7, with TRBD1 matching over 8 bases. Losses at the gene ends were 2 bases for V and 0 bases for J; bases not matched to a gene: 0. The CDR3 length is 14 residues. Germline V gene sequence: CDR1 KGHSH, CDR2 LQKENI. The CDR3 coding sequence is TGTGCCAGCTCACCAGGGACAGGCTCCTACGAGCAGTACTTC. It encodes CASSPGTGSYEQYF.

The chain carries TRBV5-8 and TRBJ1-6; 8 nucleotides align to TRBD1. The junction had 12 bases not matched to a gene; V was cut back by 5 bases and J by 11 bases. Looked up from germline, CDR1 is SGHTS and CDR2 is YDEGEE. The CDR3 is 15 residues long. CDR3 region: CASRLGQGMGTPLHF. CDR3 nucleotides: TGTGCCAGCAGACTCGGACAGGGCATGGGGACACCCCTCCACTTT.

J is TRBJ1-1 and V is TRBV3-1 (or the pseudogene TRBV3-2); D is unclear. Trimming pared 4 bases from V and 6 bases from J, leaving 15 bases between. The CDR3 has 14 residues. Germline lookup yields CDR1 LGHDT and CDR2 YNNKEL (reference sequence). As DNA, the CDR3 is TGTGCCAGCAGCCCCCTCCACGGGATCCCTGAAGCTTTCTTT. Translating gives CASSPLHGIPEAFF.

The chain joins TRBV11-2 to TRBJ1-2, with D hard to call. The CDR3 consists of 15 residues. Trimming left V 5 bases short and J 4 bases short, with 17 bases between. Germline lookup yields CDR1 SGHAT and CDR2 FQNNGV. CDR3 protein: CASSPGSGYSYGYTF. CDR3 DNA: TGTGCCAGCAGCCCGGGCAGCGGGTATAGCTATGGCTACACCTTC.

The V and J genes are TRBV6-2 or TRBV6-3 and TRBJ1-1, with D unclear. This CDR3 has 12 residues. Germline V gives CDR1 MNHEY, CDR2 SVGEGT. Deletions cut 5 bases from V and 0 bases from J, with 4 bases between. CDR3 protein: CASSVMNTEAFF. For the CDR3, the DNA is TGTGCCAGCAGTGTCATGAACACTGAAGCTTTCTTT.

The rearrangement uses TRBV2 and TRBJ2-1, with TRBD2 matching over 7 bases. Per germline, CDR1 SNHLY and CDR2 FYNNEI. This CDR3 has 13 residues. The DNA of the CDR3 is TGTGCGAGTAAGGGAGGGACGTACAATGAGCAGTTCTTC. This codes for CASKGGTYNEQFF.

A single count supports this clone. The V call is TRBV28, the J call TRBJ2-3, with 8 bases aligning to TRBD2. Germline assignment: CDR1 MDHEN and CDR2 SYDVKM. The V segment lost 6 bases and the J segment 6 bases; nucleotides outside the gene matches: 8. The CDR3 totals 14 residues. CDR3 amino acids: CASREWRGVDTQYF. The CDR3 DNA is TGTGCCAGCAGGGAGTGGCGGGGGGTGGATACGCAGTATTTT.

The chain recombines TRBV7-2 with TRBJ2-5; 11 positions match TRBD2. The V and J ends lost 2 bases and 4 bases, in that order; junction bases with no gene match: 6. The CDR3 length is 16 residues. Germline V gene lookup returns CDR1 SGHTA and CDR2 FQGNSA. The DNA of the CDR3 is TGTGCCAGCAGCTTATTGGCTAGCGGGGGGCCAGAGACCCAGTACTTC. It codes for CASSLLASGGPETQYF.